This T cell receptor beta chain was sequenced during a study of OX40 agonist ivuxolimab in advanced cancers. Note on this clone: What it recognizes is unknown.

General study results and limits: Those patients achieving a partial response at 0.1-3.0 mg/kg showed among the lowest clonal expansion. Clonal expansion was seen in CD4+ and CD8+ blood T cells by week 6 at 0.1 to 3.0 mg/kg.

The table came from immunoSEQ multiplex PCR; TCRdb's copy has only in-frame clones and leaves some out. Of 50,000 to 70,000 clones in the sample, around 84% were seen once. Prior autoimmune disease or systemic immunosuppression barred patients. CDR1 KGHSH and CDR2 LQKENI come from the germline V gene. V shed 2 bases and J 4 bases; nucleotides not matched to a gene: 6. This CDR3 is 16 amino acids long. The clonotype was recovered from an adult with an advanced solid tumor such as melanoma, head and neck, liver or kidney cancer. The starting material was CD4+ or CD8+ T cells sorted from blood, obtained in a trial of the OX40 agonist ivuxolimab. V usage is TRBV18 and J usage is TRBJ2-5; TRBD2 agrees at 11 bases. This CDR3 is CASSPIAGGPGETQYF. CDR3 nucleotide sequence: TGTGCCAGCTCACCAATAGCGGGGGGGCCTGGAGAGACCCAGTACTTC.